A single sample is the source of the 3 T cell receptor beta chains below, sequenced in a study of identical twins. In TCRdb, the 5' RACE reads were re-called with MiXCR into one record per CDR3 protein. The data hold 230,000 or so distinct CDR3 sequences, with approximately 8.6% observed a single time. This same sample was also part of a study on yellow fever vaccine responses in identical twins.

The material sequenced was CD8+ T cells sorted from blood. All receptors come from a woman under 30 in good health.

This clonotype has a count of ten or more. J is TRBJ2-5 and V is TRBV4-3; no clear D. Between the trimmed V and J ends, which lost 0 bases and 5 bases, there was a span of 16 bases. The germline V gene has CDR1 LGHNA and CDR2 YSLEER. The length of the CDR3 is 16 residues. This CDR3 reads CASSQDSGLVWETQYF. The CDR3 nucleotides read TGCGCCAGCAGCCAAGATTCTGGGCTAGTTTGGGAGACCCAGTACTTC.

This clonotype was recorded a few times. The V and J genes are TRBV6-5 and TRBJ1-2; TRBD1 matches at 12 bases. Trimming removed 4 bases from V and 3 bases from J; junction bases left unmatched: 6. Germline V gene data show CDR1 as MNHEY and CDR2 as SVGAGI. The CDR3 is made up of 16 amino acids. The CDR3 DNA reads TGTGCCAGCAGTTCCACCAGGGACAGGGGGCACTATGGCTACACCTTC. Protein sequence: CASSSTRDRGHYGYTF.

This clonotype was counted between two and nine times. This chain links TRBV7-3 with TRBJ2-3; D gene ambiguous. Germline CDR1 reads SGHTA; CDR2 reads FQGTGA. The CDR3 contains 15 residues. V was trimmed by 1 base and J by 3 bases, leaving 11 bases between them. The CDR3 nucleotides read TGTGCCAGCAGCTTAAGGGGTCTCGGGACAGATACGCAGTATTTT. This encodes CASSLRGLGTDTQYF.